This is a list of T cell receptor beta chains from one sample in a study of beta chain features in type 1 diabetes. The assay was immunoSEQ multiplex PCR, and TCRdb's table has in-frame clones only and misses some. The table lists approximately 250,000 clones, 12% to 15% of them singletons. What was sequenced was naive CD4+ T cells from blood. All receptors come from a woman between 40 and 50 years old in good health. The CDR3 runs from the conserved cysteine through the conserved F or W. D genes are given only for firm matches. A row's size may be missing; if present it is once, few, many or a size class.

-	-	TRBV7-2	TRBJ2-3	TGTGCCAGCGGGAAGGGGCAGACAGATACGCAGTATTTT	CASGKGQTDTQYF
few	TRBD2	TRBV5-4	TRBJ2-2	TGTGCCAGCAGCTTGCCCCCCTCGGGACTAGCGGCCGGGGAGCTGTTTTTT	CASSLPPSGLAAGELFF
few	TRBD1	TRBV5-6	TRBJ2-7	TGTGCCAGCATACGGGCAGGGGGCACCTACGAGCAGTACTTC	CASIRAGGTYEQYF
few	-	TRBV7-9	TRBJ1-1	TGTGCCAGCAGCACCTTAACAGGGTTCTCTGAAGCTTTCTTT	CASSTLTGFSEAFF
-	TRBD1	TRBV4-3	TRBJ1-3	TGCGCCAGCAGCCAAAATCCGACAGGGTCCGGAAACACCATATATTTT	CASSQNPTGSGNTIYF
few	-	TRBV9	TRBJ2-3	TGTGCCAGCAGCGTAGCGCAGGTCACAGATACGCAGTATTTT	CASSVAQVTDTQYF
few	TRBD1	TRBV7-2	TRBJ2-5	TGTGCCAGCAGCCGACGACAGGGCCAAGAGACCCAGTACTTC	CASSRRQGQETQYF
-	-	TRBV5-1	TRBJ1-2	TGCGCCAGCAGCTTGGACCGACAGGACGGTGGCTACACCTTC	CASSLDRQDGGYTF
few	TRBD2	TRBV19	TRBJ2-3	TGTGCCAGCCAAATGGGACTAGCGGGTACGCAGTATTTT	CASQMGLAGTQYF
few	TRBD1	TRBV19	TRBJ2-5	TGTGCCAGTAGTACAGGGGGCGGCGGAGAGACCCAGTACTTC	CASSTGGGGETQYF
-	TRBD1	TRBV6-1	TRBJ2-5	TGTGCCAGCAGTGAAGTCGGCAGGGGGTCCGAGACCCAGTACTTC	CASSEVGRGSETQYF
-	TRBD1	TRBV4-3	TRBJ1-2	TGCGCCAGCAGCCAAGGAACAGGGGGCGGCTATGGCTACACCTTC	CASSQGTGGGYGYTF
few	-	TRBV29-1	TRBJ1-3	TGCAGCGTTGCAGGGGCTGGAAACACCATATATTTT	CSVAGAGNTIYF
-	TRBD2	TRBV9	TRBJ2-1	TGTGCCAGCAGCGTAGTCGGGGCCCCCGGGGGGAATGAGCAGTTCTTC	CASSVVGAPGGNEQFF
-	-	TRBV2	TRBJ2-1	TGTGCCTCCAGGGGGGCGGGGGGCTCCTACAATGAGCAGTTCTTC	CASRGAGGSYNEQFF
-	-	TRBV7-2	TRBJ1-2	TGTGCCAGCAGCCCCCAGGGTCACGTTAACTATGGCTACACCTTC	CASSPQGHVNYGYTF
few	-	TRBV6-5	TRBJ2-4	TGTGCCAGCAGTTACAGGGGGGGCTTAGCCAAAAACATTCAGTACTTC	CASSYRGGLAKNIQYF
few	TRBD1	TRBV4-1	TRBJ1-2	TGCGCCAGCAGCCCACAGACAGGGGAAGATGGCTACACCTTC	CASSPQTGEDGYTF
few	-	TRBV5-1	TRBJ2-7	TGCGCCAGCAGCTTGGCTCAGGTAGGGGTATCCTACGAGCAGTACTTC	CASSLAQVGVSYEQYF
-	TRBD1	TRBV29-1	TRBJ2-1	TGCAGCGCCAAGGACAGGGCCGGGTCGGATGAGCAGTTCTTC	CSAKDRAGSDEQFF
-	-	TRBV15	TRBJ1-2	TGTGCCACCAGCACCGGACAGTATGGCTACACCTTC	CATSTGQYGYTF
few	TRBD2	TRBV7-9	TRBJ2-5	TGTGCCAGCAGCTTGGGGGCAGTGGCTAGCGGGGGACAAGAGACCCAGTACTTC	CASSLGAVASGGQETQYF
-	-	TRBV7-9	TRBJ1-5	TGTGCCAGCAGCCAAGGGAGGAGGGGATGGGGTCAGCCCCAGCATTTT	CASSQGRRGWGQPQHF
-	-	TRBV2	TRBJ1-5	TGTGCCAGCAGTGTGCAGAATCAGCCCCAGCATTTT	CASSVQNQPQHF
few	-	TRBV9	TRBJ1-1	TGTGCCAGCAGCGTATTGCAGGGGAACACTGAAGCTTTCTTT	CASSVLQGNTEAFF
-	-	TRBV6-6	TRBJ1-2	TGTGCCAGCAGTTACGGGGGGGTTCTCTATGGCTACACCTTC	CASSYGGVLYGYTF
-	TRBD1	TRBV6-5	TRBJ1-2	TGTGCCAGCAGTTACCAAGCGACAGGGGACTATGGCTACACCTTC	CASSYQATGDYGYTF
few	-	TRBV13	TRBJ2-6	TGTGCCAGCAGCTTAAAGCGGACGGTCTCTGGGGCCAACGTCCTGACTTTC	CASSLKRTVSGANVLTF
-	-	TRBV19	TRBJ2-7	TGTGCCAGTAGTCCCTCCGTCGGGACACGTCCCTACGAGCAGTACTTC	CASSPSVGTRPYEQYF
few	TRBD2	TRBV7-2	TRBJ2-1	TGTGCCAGCAGCTTAACCCAGCGGGGGGGCCATGAGCAGTTCTTC	CASSLTQRGGHEQFF
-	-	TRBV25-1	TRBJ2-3	TGTGCCAGCAGTGGAAGGGCCACGGGGTTAGTCTATACGCAGTATTTT	CASSGRATGLVYTQYF
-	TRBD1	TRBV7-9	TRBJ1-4	TGTGCCAGCAGCCGGGGGGGACAGGGTACTGAAAAACTGTTTTTT	CASSRGGQGTEKLFF
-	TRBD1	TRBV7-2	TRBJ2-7	TGTGCCAGCAGCTTAGACAGGGGCGAGCAGTACTTC	CASSLDRGEQYF
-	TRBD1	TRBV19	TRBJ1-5	TGTGCCAGTATTCCGGGACAGGGAAGATATAGCAATCAGCCCCAGCATTTT	CASIPGQGRYSNQPQHF
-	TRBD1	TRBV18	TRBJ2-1	TGTGCCAGCTCACCGGGACAGGGCTCCTACAATGAGCAGTTCTTC	CASSPGQGSYNEQFF
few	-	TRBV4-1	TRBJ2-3	TGCGCCAGCAGCCAAGATTGGGGGGGGCAGGTGGATACGCAGTATTTT	CASSQDWGGQVDTQYF
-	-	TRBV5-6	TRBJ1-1	TGTGCCAGCAGCTTTGGGGGGGGGACCACTGAAGCTTTCTTT	CASSFGGGTTEAFF
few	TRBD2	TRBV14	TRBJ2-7	TGTGCCAGCAGCCAGCGGGGGGCAGTGGGTCGTGAGCAGTACTTC	CASSQRGAVGREQYF
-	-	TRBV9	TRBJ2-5	TGTGCCAGCAGCGTAGCTAGTACGGAGACCCAGTACTTC	CASSVASTETQYF
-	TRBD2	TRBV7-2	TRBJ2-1	TGTGCCAGCAGCTCGACTAGCGGGGGGGCTTATGAGCAGTTCTTC	CASSSTSGGAYEQFF
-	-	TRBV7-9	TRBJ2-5	TGTGCCAGCAGCCTCCTCGGGGGCGGGGGCGAGACCCAGTACTTC	CASSLLGGGGETQYF
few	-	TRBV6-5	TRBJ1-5	TGTGCCAGCAGGCCAGCCGGGGGAGGGAATCAGCCCCAGCATTTT	CASRPAGGGNQPQHF
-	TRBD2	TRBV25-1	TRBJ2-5	TGTGCCAGCAGTGCCCTTCTAGCGGGGGGCCAAGAGACCCAGTACTTC	CASSALLAGGQETQYF
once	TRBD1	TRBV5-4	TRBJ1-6	TGTGCCAGCAGCCAACCACAGGGGGCGCGTAATTCACCCCTCCACTTT	CASSQPQGARNSPLHF
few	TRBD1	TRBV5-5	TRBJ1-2	TGTGCCAGCAGCTACAACAGGGGGTTGGACTATGGCTACACCTTC	CASSYNRGLDYGYTF
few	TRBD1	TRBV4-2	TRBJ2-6	TGTGCCAGCAGCTATAGGACAGGGAGAACCAACGTCCTGACTTTC	CASSYRTGRTNVLTF
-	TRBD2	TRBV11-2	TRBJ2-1	TGTGCCAGCAGCTCGGGGGGGCTAGCGGCTTACAATGAGCAGTTCTTC	CASSSGGLAAYNEQFF
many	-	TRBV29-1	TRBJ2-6	TGCAGCGTTGATTCAGGGGCCGGGGCCAACGTCCTGACTTTC	CSVDSGAGANVLTF
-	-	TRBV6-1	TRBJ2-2	TGTGCCAGCAGGACTCAGGCGGGTGCCGGGGAGCTGTTTTTT	CASRTQAGAGELFF
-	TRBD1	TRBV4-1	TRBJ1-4	TGCGCCAGCAGCCAAGAAGGACAGGGGATACGTGGCACTAATGAAAAACTGTTTTTT	CASSQEGQGIRGTNEKLFF
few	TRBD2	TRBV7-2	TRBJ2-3	TGTGCCAGCAGCTTGGGCGGGGGGGCCATAGATACGCAGTATTTT	CASSLGGGAIDTQYF
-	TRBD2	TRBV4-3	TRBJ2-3	TGCGCCAGCAGCCAATTCGGGGGGGACACAGATACGCAGTATTTT	CASSQFGGDTDTQYF
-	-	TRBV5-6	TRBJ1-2	TGTGCCAGCAGCTTGAACAGCGGTGGGTATGGCTACACCTTC	CASSLNSGGYGYTF
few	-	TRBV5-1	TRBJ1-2	TGCGCCAGCAGCTTGGGGCCGACAGCGTATGGCTACACCTTC	CASSLGPTAYGYTF
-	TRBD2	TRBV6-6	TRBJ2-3	TGTGCCAGCAGTTACTCACTCGGGGGGGCGACAGATACGCAGTATTTT	CASSYSLGGATDTQYF
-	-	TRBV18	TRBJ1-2	TGTGCCAGCTCACCACCGTCGACTGTCCTAGGTGGCTACACCTTC	CASSPPSTVLGGYTF